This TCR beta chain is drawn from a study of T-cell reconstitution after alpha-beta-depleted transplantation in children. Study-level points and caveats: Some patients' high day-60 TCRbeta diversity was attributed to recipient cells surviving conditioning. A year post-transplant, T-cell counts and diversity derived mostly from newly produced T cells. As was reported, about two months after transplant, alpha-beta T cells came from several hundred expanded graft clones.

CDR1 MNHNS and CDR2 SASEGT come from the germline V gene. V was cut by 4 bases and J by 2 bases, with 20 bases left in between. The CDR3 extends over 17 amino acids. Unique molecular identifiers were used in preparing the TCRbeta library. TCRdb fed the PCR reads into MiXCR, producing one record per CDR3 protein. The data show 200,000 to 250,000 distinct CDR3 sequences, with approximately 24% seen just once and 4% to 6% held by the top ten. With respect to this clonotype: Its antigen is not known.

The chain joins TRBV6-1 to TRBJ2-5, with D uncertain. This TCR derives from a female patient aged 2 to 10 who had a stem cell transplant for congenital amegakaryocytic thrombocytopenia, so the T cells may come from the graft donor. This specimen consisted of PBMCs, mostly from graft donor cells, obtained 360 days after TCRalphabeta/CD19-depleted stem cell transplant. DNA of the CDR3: TGTGCCAGCAGTGTAGGCCCCCCCGGTGGCAGTCAAGAGACCCAGTACTTC. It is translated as CASSVGPPGGSQETQYF.